These T cell receptor beta chains were read from a single sample in a study of CD8+ T cells in alopecia areata. Profiled with immunoSEQ multiplex PCR; TCRdb holds only in-frame clones, not every one. Among under 95,000 clones listed, approximately 70% were seen once. The sequencing here drew on CD8+ T cells sorted from blood, taken at week 44, from a patient treated with tofacitinib. The receptor source for this set is a human donor with alopecia areata. The CDR3 runs from the conserved cysteine through the conserved F or W. The D gene is left open where the match is weak. Some rows mark clone size as missing; the rest say once, few, many or name a class of expanded clone.

size: .; V: TRBV7-9; D: .; J: TRBJ2-7; CDR3: CASSGYRSSYEQYF; DNA: TGTGCCAGCAGCGGATACAGGTCATCCTACGAGCAGTACTTC
size: .; V: TRBV7-2; D: .; J: TRBJ2-1; CDR3: CASSQDRNRYDGQFF; DNA: TGCGCCAGCAGCCAAGATCGCAACCGATACGATGGGCAGTTCTTC
size: .; V: TRBV19; D: TRBD2; J: TRBJ2-1; CDR3: CASYPRERGGIDEQFF; DNA: TGTGCCAGTTACCCGCGTGAGCGGGGGGGCATTGATGAGCAGTTCTTC
size: few; V: TRBV5-1; D: TRBD1; J: TRBJ1-5; CDR3: CASSLGTGSGSQPQHF; DNA: TGCGCCAGCAGCCTTGGGACAGGGAGTGGGAGTCAGCCCCAGCATTTT
size: .; V: TRBV5-6; D: .; J: TRBJ1-1; CDR3: CASSGDLNTEAFF; DNA: TGTGCCAGCAGCGGGGACCTTAACACTGAAGCTTTCTTT
size: few; V: TRBV4-3; D: .; J: TRBJ2-2; CDR3: CASSQDRQGNTGELFF; DNA: TGCGCCAGCAGCCAAGATAGGCAGGGGAACACCGGGGAGCTGTTTTTT
size: .; V: TRBV20-1; D: TRBD2; J: TRBJ2-7; CDR3: CSARRGNEQYF; DNA: TGCAGTGCTAGGCGGGGGAACGAGCAGTACTTC
size: few; V: TRBV13; D: .; J: TRBJ1-1; CDR3: CASSFGAMNTEAFF; DNA: TGTGCCAGCAGCTTCGGGGCTATGAACACTGAAGCTTTCTTT
size: .; V: TRBV11-2; D: TRBD2; J: TRBJ2-1; CDR3: CASSPGLAGPYNEQFF; DNA: TGTGCCAGCAGCCCTGGACTAGCGGGGCCCTACAATGAGCAGTTCTTC
size: .; V: TRBV30; D: TRBD1; J: TRBJ2-7; CDR3: CALAAGQGAGYEQYF; DNA: TGTGCCTTAGCTGCGGGACAGGGGGCAGGTTACGAGCAGTACTTC
size: .; V: TRBV25-1; D: .; J: TRBJ1-3; CDR3: CASSGQGNTIYF; DNA: TGTGCCAGCAGTGGACAGGGAAACACCATATATTTT
size: .; V: TRBV7-6; D: .; J: TRBJ1-5; CDR3: CASSLAREGQPQHF; DNA: TGTGCCAGCAGCTTAGCCAGGGAAGGACAGCCCCAGCATTTT
size: .; V: TRBV9; D: TRBD1; J: TRBJ2-1; CDR3: CASSEAGGFNEQFF; DNA: TGTGCCAGCAGCGAGGCAGGGGGCTTCAATGAGCAGTTCTTC
size: .; V: TRBV9; D: TRBD2; J: TRBJ2-7; CDR3: CASSEGLAGAFEQYF; DNA: TGTGCCAGCAGCGAGGGACTAGCGGGGGCCTTCGAGCAGTACTTC
size: few; V: TRBV27; D: TRBD2; J: TRBJ2-7; CDR3: CASSPRLAGAYEQYF; DNA: TGTGCCAGCAGTCCGCGACTAGCGGGTGCCTACGAGCAGTACTTC
size: .; V: TRBV4-3; D: .; J: TRBJ1-2; CDR3: CASSQVLTTYGYTF; DNA: TGCGCCAGCAGCCAAGTTTTGACGACCTATGGCTACACCTTC
size: .; V: TRBV29-1; D: .; J: TRBJ1-1; CDR3: CSVPRGTGGAFF; DNA: TGCAGCGTTCCGAGGGGAACGGGGGGAGCTTTCTTT
size: .; V: TRBV6-5; D: .; J: TRBJ1-2; CDR3: CASSASRESGYTF; DNA: TGTGCCAGCAGCGCCTCCCGTGAGAGTGGCTACACCTTC
size: .; V: TRBV19; D: .; J: TRBJ2-2; CDR3: CASSYGGAGELFF; DNA: TGTGCCAGTAGTTACGGCGGGGCCGGGGAGCTGTTTTTT
size: .; V: TRBV7-3; D: .; J: TRBJ2-3; CDR3: CASSLTGGPSDTQYF; DNA: TGTGCCAGCAGCTTGACCGGGGGGCCATCAGATACGCAGTATTTT
size: many; V: TRBV5-6; D: .; J: TRBJ2-7; CDR3: CASSLGAYEQYF; DNA: TGTGCCAGCAGCTTAGGGGCCTACGAGCAGTACTTC
size: .; V: TRBV6-5; D: .; J: TRBJ2-4; CDR3: CASSYSRGVNF; DNA: TGTGCCAGCAGTTACTCCCGCGGTGTGAACTTC
size: .; V: TRBV18; D: .; J: TRBJ2-7; CDR3: CASSHGLYYEQYF; DNA: TGTGCCAGCTCACACGGACTTTACTACGAGCAGTACTTC
size: .; V: TRBV5-1; D: TRBD1; J: TRBJ2-7; CDR3: CASSLEGQGSYEQYF; DNA: TGCGCCAGCAGCTTGGAGGGACAGGGTTCCTACGAGCAGTACTTC
size: .; V: TRBV6-5; D: .; J: TRBJ1-1; CDR3: CASSYGTEAFF; DNA: TGTGCCAGCAGTTACGGAACTGAAGCTTTCTTT
size: .; V: TRBV27; D: .; J: TRBJ2-7; CDR3: CASMDSRVSYEQYF; DNA: TGTGCCAGCATGGACAGCCGAGTCTCCTACGAGCAGTACTTC
size: few; V: TRBV27; D: .; J: TRBJ2-7; CDR3: CASSLRSQGPYEQYF; DNA: TGTGCCAGCAGTCTACGCTCGCAGGGGCCCTACGAGCAGTACTTC